This TCR beta chain was retrieved from a study of blood T cell repertoires in COVID-19. Across the whole study: Sites across the United States, Italy and Spain contributed samples from acute and convalescent COVID-19. T cells, B-cell-depleted T cells, or PBMCs provided the cDNA or gDNA that served as material.

As originally analysed: Reference gene primers were amplified, and this amplification served to estimate nucleated cell counts. Clones were sequenced by immunoSEQ multiplex PCR, and TCRdb holds only the in-frame ones, with some missing. For V, J and clone size, that table is used; D and trimming come from the DNA. The sample shows roughly 250,000 clones, roughly 81% of them seen only once. The V gene's germline CDR1 is SEHNR and CDR2 FQNEAQ (reference sequence). The CDR3 spans 14 residues. V was trimmed by 5 bases and J by 2 bases, leaving 12 bases between them. The sequencing sample was made of peripheral blood. The source of this sequence is a middle-aged man with acute or convalescent COVID-19. V is TRBV7-9 and J is TRBJ1-2, with D unresolved. CDR3 amino acids: CASSPRTGNYGYTF. The CDR3 DNA reads TGTGCCAGCAGCCCCCGGACGGGAAACTATGGCTACACCTTC.